This record concerns one T cell receptor (beta chain) sequence. Its antigen is not known. In this CDR3 the conserved last residue, phenylalanine or tryptophan, is missing, so a read error is likely. Purified naive CD4+ T cells were depleted of CD25+ Tregs. Study-wide findings and caveats: Tumor Tregs overlapped most with tumor, then blood, naive CD4+ cells. Larger-cohort validation covered only one TCR beta V-J rearrangement.

Trimming removed 7 bases from V and 7 bases from J; junction bases left unmatched: 5. The CDR3 is 11 residues long. Germline CDR1 is SQVTM and CDR2 is ANQGSEA. Each CDR3 protein gets one entry after TCRdb re-called the 5' RACE reads with MiXCR. The table lists approximately 12,000 distinct CDR3 sequences, about half of them singletons, with 9.5% to 15% in the top ten. The gene calls are TRBV29-1 and TRBJ1-2; 8 bases map to TRBD1. The sequenced sample consisted of tumor-infiltrating naive CD4+ T cells sorted from the breast tumor. Subset meaning: naive CD4+ T cells, CD4+CD45RA+CD25-. This receptor was identified in a female donor with breast cancer. DNA for the CDR3: TGCAGCGAGTTTACAGGGGGTGGCTACACCTCC. Its protein product is CSEFTGGGYTS.